This TCR beta chain comes out of a study of low-dose radiotherapy and immunotherapy resistance in tumors. The wider study: Daily oral aspirin at 300 mg began on cycle 1 day 1 and lasted four cycles.

Both TCRalpha and TCRbeta chains were reverse transcribed with V-gene-specific primers. TCRs were amplified for roughly 20 PCR cycles with a constant-region primer and V-primer adapter. It was by in vitro transcription that isolated mRNA was amplified. TCRdb analysed the reads with MiXCR anew, one entry per CDR3 protein. Among under 70,000 distinct CDR3 sequences listed, almost 25% were seen once. Time point denoted: before trial treatment. In this sample, this clonotype turned up many times. CDR1 and CDR2 from the germline V gene are SGDLS and YYNGEE. The CDR3 is 15 amino acids. V shed 3 bases, J shed 0 bases, and the junction held 6 bases outside the gene matches.

The sequence derives from a male donor with prostate cancer. The rearrangement links TRBV9 to TRBJ2-7, with 7 nucleotides matching TRBD2. Sequenced material: PBMCs, taken before treatment. The CDR3 protein is CASSGDYQSSYEQYF. CDR3 nucleotide sequence: TGTGCCAGCAGCGGGGACTACCAGAGCTCCTACGAGCAGTACTTC. The full variable domain, its missing parts supplied by reference TRBV9 and TRBJ2-7, is DSGVTQTPKHLITATGQRVTLRCSPRSGDLSVYWYQQSLDQGLQFLIQYYNGEERAKGNILERFSAQQFPDLHSELNLSSLELGDSALYFCASSGDYQSSYEQYFGPGTRLTVT.